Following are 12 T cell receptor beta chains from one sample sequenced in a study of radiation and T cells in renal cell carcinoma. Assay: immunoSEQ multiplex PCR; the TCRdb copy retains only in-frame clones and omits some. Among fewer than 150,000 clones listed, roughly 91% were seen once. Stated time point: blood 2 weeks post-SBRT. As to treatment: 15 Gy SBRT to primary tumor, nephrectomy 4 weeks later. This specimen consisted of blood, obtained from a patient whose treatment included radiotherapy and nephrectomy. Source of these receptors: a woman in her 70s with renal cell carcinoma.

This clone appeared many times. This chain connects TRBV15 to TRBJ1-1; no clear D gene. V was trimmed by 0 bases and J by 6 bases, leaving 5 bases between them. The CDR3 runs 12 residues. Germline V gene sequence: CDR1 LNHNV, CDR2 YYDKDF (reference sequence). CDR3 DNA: TGTGCCACCAGCAGAGATCTCTCTGAAGCTTTCTTT. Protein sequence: CATSRDLSEAFF. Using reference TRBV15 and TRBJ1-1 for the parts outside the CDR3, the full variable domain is DAMVIQNPRYQVTQFGKPVTLSCSQTLNHNVMYWYQQKSSQAPKLLFHYYDKDFNNEADTPDNFQSRRPNTSFCFLDIRSPGLGDTAMYLCATSRDLSEAFFGQGTRLTVV.

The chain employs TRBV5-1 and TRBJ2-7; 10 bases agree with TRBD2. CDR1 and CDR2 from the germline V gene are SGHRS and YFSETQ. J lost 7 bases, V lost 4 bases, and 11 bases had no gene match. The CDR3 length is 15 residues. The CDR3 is CASSTQRGGLVEQYF. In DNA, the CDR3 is TGCGCCAGCAGCACACAGCGGGGGGGCCTAGTGGAGCAGTACTTC.

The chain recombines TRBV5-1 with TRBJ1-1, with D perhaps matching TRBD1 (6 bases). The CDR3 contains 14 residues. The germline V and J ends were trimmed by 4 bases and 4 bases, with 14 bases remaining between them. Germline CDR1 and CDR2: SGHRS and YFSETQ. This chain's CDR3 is CASSPHSGVTEAFF. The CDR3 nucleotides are TGCGCCAGCAGCCCTCACTCAGGGGTCACTGAAGCTTTCTTT.

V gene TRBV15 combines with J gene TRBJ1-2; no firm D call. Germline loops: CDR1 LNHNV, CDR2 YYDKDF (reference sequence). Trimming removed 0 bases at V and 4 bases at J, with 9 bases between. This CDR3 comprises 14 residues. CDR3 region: CATSREGFGYGYTF. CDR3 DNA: TGTGCCACCAGCAGAGAGGGCTTCGGCTATGGCTACACCTTC.

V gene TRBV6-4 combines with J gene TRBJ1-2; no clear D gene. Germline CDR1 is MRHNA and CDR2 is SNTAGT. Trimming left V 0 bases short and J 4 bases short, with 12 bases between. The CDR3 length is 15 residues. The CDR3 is CASSDSGSTGYGYTF. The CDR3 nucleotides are TGTGCCAGCAGTGACTCGGGGTCTACTGGCTATGGCTACACCTTC.

CDR3 protein: CASSPRTGLRNTIYF. The CDR3 DNA sequence: TGTGCCAGCAGTCCCAGGACAGGCCTTAGAAACACCATATATTTT. The rearrangement joins TRBV28 to TRBJ1-3, with 7 bases lining up with TRBD1. The germline CDR1 and CDR2 sequences are MDHEN and SYDVKM. V gave up 5 bases and J gave up 5 bases; unmatched junction bases: 9. The CDR3 runs 15 residues.

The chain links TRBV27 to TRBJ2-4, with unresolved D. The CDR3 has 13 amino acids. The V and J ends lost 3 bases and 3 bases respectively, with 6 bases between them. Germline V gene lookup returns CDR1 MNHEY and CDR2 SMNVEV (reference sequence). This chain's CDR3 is CASSLWSKNIQYF. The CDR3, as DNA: TGTGCCAGCAGTTTGTGGAGCAAAAACATTCAGTACTTC.

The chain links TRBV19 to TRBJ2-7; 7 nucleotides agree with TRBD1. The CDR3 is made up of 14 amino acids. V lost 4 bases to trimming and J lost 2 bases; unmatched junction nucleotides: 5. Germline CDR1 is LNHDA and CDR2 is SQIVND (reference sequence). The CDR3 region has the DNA TGTGCCAGTAGTAGGGGACAGCGAACCTACGAGCAGTACTTC. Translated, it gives CASSRGQRTYEQYF.

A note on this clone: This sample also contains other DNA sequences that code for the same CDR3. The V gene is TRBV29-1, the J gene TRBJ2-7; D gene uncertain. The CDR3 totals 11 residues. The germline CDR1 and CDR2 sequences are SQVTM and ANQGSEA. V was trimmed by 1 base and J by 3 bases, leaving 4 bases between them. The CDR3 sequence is CSVEVSYEQYF. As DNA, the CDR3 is TGCAGCGTTGAAGTTAGCTACGAGCAGTACTTC.

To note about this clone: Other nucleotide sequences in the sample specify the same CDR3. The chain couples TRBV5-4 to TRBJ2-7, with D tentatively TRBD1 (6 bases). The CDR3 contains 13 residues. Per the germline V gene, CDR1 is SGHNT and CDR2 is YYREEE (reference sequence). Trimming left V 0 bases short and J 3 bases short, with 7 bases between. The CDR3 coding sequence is TGTGCCAGCAGCTTGGACAGGGACTACGAGCAGTACTTC. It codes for CASSLDRDYEQYF.

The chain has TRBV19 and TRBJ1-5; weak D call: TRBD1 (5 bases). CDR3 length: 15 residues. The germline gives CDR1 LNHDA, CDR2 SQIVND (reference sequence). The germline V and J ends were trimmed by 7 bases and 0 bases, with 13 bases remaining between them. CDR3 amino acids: CASITGDYSNQPQHF. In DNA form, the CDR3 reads TGTGCCAGTATCACAGGCGACTATAGCAATCAGCCCCAGCATTTT. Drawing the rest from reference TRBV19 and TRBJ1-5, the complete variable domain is DGGITQSPKYLFRKEGQNVTLSCEQNLNHDAMYWYRQDPGQGLRLIYYSQIVNDFQKGDIAEGYSVSREKKESFPLTVTSAQKNPTAFYLCASITGDYSNQPQHFGDGTRLSIL.

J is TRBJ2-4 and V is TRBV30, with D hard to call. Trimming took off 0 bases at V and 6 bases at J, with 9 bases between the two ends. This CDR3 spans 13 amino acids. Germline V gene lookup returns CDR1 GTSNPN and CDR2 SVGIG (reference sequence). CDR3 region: CAWSVPPPNIQYF. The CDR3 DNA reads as TGTGCCTGGAGTGTCCCCCCCCCAAACATTCAGTACTTC.